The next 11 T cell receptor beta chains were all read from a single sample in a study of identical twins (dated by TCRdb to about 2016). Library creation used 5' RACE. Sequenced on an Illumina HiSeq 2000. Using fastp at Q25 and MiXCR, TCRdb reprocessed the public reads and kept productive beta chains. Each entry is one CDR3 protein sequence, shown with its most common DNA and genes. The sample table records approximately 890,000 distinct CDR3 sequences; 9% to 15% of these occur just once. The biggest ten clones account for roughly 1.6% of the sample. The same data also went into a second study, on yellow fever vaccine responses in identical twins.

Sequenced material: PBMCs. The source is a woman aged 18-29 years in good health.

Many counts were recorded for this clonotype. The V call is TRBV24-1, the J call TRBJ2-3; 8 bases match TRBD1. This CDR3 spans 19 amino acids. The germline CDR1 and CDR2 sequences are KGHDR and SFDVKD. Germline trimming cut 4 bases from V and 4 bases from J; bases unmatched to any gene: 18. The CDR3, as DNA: TGTGCCACCAGTGACCTGGTGGGGAAGACAGGGGCAGTTCCAGATACGCAGTATTTT. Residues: CATSDLVGKTGAVPDTQYF.

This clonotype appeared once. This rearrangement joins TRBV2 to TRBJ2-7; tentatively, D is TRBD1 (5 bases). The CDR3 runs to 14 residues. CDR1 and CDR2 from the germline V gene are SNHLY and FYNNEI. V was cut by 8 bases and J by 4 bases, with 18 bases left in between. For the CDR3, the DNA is TGTGCCAGCTATCTCGATGCAGGGAAATACGAGCAGTACTTC. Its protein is CASYLDAGKYEQYF.

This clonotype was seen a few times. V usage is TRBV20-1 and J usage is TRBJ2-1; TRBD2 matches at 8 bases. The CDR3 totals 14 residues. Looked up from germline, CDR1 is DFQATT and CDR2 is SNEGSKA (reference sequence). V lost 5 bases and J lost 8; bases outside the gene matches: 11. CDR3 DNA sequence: TGCAGTGCTGAAACTAGCGGTCCCTGGGATGAGCAGTTCTTC. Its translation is CSAETSGPWDEQFF.

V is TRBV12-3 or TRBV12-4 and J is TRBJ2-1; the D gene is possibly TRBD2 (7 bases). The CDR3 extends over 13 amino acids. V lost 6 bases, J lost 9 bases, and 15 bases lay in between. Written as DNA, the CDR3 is TGTGCCAGCAGCTATAGGGGGGGCGGTGAGCAGTTCTTC. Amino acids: CASSYRGGGEQFF.

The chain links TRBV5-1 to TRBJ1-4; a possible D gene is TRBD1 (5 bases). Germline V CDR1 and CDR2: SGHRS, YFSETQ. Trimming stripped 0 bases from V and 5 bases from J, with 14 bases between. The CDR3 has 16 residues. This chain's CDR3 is CASSLETGGWNEKLFF. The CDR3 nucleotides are TGCGCCAGCAGCTTGGAGACCGGGGGATGGAATGAAAAACTGTTTTTT.

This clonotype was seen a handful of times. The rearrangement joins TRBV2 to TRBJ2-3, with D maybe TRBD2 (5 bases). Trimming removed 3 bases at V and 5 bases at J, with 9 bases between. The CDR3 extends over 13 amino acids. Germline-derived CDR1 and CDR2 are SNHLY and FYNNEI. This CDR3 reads CASSDGTRDTQYF. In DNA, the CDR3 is TGTGCCAGCAGTGACGGCACTAGAGATACGCAGTATTTT. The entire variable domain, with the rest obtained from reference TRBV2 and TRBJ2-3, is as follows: EPEVTQTPSHQVTQMGQEVILRCVPISNHLYFYWYRQILGQKVEFLVSFYNNEISEKSEIFDDQFSVERPDGSNFTLKIRSTKLEDSAMYFCASSDGTRDTQYFGPGTRLTVL.

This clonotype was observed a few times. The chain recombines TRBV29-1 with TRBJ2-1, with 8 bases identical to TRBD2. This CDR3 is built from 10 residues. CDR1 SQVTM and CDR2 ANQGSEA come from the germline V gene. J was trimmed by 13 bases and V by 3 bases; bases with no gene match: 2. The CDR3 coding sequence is TGCAGCGTTGACGGGACTAGACAGTTCTTC. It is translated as CSVDGTRQFF.

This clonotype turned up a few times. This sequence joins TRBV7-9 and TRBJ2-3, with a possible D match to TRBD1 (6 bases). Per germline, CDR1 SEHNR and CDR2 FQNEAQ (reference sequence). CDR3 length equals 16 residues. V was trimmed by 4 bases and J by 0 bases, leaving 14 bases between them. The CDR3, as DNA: TGTGCCAGCAGCTCCGTCGGGACAACTAGCACAGATACGCAGTATTTT. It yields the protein CASSSVGTTSTDTQYF.

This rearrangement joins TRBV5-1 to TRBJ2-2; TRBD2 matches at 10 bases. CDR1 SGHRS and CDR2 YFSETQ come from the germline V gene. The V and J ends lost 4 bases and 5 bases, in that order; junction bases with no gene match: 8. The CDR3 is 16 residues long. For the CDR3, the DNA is TGCGCCAGCAGCCCCCCGGTAGCGGGGGGTACCGGGGAGCTGTTTTTT. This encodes CASSPPVAGGTGELFF.

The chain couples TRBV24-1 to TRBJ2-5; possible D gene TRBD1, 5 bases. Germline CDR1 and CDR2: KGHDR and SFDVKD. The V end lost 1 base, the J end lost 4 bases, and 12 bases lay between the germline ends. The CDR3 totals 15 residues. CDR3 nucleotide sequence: TGTGCCACCAGTGATTTAGGCAGGGTTGGAGAGACCCAGTACTTC. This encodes CATSDLGRVGETQYF.

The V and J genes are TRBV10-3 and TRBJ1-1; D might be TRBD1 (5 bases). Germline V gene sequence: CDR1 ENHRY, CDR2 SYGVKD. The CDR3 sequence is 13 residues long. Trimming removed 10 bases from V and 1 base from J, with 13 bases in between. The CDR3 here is CATTITGNTEAFF. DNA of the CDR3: TGTGCCACCACTATAACAGGGAACACTGAAGCTTTCTTT.